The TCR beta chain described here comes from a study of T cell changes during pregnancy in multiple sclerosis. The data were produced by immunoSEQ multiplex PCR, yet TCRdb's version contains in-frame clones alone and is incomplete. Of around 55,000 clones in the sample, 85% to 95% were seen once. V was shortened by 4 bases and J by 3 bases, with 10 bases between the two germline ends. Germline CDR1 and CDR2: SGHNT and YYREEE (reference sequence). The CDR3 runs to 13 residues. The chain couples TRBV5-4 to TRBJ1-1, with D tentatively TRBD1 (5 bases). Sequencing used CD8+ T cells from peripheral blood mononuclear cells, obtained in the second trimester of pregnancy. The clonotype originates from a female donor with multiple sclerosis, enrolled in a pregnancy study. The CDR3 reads CASSLLGDTEAFF. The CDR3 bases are TGTGCCAGCAGCCTTTTAGGGGACACTGAAGCTTTCTTT.